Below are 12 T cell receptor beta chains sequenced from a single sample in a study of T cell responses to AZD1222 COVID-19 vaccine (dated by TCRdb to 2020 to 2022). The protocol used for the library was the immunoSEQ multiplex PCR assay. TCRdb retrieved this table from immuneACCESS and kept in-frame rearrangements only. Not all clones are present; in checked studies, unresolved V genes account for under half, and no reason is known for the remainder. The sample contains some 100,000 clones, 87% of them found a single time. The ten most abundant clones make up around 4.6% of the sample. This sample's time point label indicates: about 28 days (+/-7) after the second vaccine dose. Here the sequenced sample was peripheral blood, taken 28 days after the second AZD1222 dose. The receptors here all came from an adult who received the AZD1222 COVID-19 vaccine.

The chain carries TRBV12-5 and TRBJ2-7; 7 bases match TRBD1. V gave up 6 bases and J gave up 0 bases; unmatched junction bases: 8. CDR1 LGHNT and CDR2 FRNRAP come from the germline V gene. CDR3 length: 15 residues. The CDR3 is CASGPGTDRSYEQYF. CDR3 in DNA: TGTGCTAGTGGCCCGGGGACAGACCGCTCCTACGAGCAGTACTTC.

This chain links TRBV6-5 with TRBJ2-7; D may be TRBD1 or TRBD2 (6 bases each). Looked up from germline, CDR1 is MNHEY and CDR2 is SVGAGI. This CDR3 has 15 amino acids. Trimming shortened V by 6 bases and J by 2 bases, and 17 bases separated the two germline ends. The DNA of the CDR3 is TGTGCCAGCAGACCGAGGGGGGTGAGGACCTACGAGCAGTACTTC. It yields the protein CASRPRGVRTYEQYF.

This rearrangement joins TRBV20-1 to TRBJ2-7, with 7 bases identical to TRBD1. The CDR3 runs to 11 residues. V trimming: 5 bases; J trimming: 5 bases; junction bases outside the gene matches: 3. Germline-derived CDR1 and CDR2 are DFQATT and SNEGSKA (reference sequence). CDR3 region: CSADRANEQYF. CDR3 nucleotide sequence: TGCAGTGCTGACAGGGCCAACGAGCAGTACTTC.

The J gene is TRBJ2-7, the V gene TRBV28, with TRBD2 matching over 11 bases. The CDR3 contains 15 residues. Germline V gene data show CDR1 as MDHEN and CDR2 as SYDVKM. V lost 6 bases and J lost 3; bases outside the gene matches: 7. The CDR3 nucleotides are TGTGCCAGCAGAATTGGGACTAGCGGCGACTACGAGCAGTACTTC. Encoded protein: CASRIGTSGDYEQYF.

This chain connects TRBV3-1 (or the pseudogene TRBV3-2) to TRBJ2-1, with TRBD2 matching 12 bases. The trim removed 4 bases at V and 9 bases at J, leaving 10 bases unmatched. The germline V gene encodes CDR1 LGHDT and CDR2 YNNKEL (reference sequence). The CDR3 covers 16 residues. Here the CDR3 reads CASSPGASGRAVEQFF. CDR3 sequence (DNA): TGTGCCAGCAGCCCAGGGGCTAGCGGGAGGGCCGTTGAGCAGTTCTTC.

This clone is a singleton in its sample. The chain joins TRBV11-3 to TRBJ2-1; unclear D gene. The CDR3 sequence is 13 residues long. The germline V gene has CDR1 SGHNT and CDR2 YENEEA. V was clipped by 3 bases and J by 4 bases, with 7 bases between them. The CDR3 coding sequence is TGTGCCAGCAGCTTGACCGGTTACAATGAGCAGTTCTTC. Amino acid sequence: CASSLTGYNEQFF.

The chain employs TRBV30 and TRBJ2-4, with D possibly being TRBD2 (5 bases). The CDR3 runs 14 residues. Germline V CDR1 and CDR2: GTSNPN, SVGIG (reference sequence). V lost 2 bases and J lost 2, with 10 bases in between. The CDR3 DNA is TGTGCCTGGAGTAGTAAGCGGCCCAAAAACATTCAGTACTTC. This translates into CAWSSKRPKNIQYF.

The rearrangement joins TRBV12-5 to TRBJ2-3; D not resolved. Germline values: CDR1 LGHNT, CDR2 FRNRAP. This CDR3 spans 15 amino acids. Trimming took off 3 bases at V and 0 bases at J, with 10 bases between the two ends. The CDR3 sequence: CASGFFPPSTDTQYF. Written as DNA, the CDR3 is TGTGCTAGTGGTTTTTTCCCGCCTAGCACAGATACGCAGTATTTT.

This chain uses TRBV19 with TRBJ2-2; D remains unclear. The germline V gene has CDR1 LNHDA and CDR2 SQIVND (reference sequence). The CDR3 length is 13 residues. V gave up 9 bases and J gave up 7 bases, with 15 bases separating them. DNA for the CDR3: TGTGCCAGCGGATATAAGAATAGCGGGGAGCTGTTTTTT. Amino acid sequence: CASGYKNSGELFF.

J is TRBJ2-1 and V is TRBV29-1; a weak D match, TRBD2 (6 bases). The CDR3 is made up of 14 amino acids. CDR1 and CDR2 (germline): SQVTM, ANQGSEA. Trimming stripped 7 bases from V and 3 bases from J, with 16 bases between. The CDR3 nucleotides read TGCAGCGCCCGAGAGGGACTGGGCTACAATGAGCAGTTCTTC. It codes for CSAREGLGYNEQFF.

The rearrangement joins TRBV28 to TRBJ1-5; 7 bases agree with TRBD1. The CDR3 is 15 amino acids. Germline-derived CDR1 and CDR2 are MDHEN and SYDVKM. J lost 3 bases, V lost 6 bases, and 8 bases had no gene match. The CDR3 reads CASRPRGSLNQPQHF. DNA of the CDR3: TGTGCCAGCAGACCCAGGGGGTCTCTCAATCAGCCCCAGCATTTT. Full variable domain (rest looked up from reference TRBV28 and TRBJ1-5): DVKVTQSSRYLVKRTGEKVFLECVQDMDHENMFWYRQDPGLGLRLIYFSYDVKMKEKGDIPEGYSVSREKKERFSLILESASTNQTSMYLCASRPRGSLNQPQHFGDGTRLSIL.

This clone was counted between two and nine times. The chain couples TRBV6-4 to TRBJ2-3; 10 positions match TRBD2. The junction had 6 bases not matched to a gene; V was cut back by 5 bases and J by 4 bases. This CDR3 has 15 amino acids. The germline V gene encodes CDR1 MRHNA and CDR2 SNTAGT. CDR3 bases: TGTGCCAGCAGTAAGAGCGGGGGGGCCTCAGATACGCAGTATTTT. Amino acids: CASSKSGGASDTQYF.